The present T cell receptor beta chain was sequenced within a study of T cell clonotyping in hematopoietic cell transplantation. Study summary: Recipient samples before transplant were obtained post-cytoreduction.

Of note for this clone: As yet, its antigen is unknown.

TCRdb keeps only in-frame clones here, not all; method: immunoSEQ multiplex PCR. The sample lists about 27,000 clones, 60% to 75% occurring once. V gave up 3 bases and J gave up 4 bases, with 10 bases separating them. The CDR3 has 13 amino acids. Per germline, CDR1 SGHDT and CDR2 YYEEEE. Study outcomes and limitations: Pathologically expanded recipient clonotypes increased progressively from day 30 to day 180 as diversity fell. Few recipient clonotypes overlapped donors; over 95% were de novo at given depth.

Regarding time point: recipient sample about 28 days before transplant, after cytoreduction. This receptor was identified in a man aged 50 or older with myelodysplastic syndrome. Some clones in this sample may be carry-over from other donors' samples. Specimen: peripheral blood mononuclear cells, collected before stem cell transplant. The V and J genes are TRBV5-6 and TRBJ1-2; D is ambiguous. CDR3 in amino acids: CASSSIQSYGYTF. The CDR3 nucleotides are TGTGCCAGCAGCTCGATACAGAGCTATGGCTACACCTTC.